This TCR beta chain was identified in a study of OX40 agonist ivuxolimab in advanced cancers. The assay was immunoSEQ multiplex PCR, and TCRdb's table has in-frame clones only and misses some. The data show 90,000 to 100,000 clones, with about 83% seen just once and around 0.52% held by the top ten. Germline V gene lookup returns CDR1 MNHNS and CDR2 SASEGT. CDR3 length: 12 residues. The V and J ends lost 1 base and 7 bases respectively, with 7 bases between them. This sequence was found in an adult with an advanced solid tumor such as melanoma, head and neck, liver or kidney cancer. The chain employs TRBV6-1 and TRBJ2-5; no definite D call. This specimen was CD4+ or CD8+ T cells sorted from blood, taken in a trial of the OX40 agonist ivuxolimab. CDR3 DNA: TGTGCCAGCAGTGAAGGGTTTAGGACCCAGTACTTC. Translating it yields CASSEGFRTQYF.